The clone carrying this TCR beta chain has ten or more counts. Sequencing ends 3 residues short of the CDR3 end; the germline J gene provides the rest. CDR1 and CDR2 from the germline V gene are MRHNA and SNTAGT. This CDR3 spans 16 amino acids. V gave up 0 bases and J gave up 5 bases; unmatched junction bases: 7. The sample comes from a study of T cell clonality in common variable immunodeficiency. Sequencing was performed with immunoSEQ multiplex PCR; in TCRdb, only in-frame clones are kept and a portion is missing. Found here are some 60,000 clones, no singletons; the ten largest cover about 1.5%. The sample taken for sequencing was peripheral blood mononuclear cells. The sequence was obtained from a person aged 18 to 70 in good health. The chain uses TRBV6-4 and TRBJ2-4; TRBD2 matches at 7 bases. The CDR3 loop reads CASSDSPSGSENIQYF. Incomplete CDR3 DNA: TGTGCCAGCAGTGACTCGCCTAGCGGATCCGAAAACATT.